This T cell receptor (beta chain) came from a study of T cell responses to AZD1222 COVID-19 vaccine (dated by TCRdb to the early 2020s). Regarding the research as a whole: Because spike-specific TCR depth and breadth did not differ between the two schedules, AZD1222 recipients who got a second dose at roughly 4 weeks were pooled with those who got a second dose at roughly 12 weeks. A total of 230 to 250 trial participants underwent TCR sequencing, of whom more than 200 had received two doses of AZD1222 and some 25 had received two doses of the MenACWY control vaccine. Trial participants were enrolled into age subgroups of 18-55, 56-69 and 70-plus years, which contained about 150, 28 and 57 TCR-sequenced participants, respectively.

According to the germline V gene, CDR1 reads LGHNA and CDR2 reads YSLEER. Trimming removed 4 bases from V and 5 bases from J; the gene matches leave 6 bases unexplained. The CDR3 measures 14 amino acids from cysteine to phenylalanine. The sequence is cut down to CDR3 DNA, 42 bases in frame from base 1. The CDR3 regions of human TCRbeta chains were analyzed by immunosequencing. In the paper's pipeline: TCRs in the repertoires were matched against a reference library of SARS-CoV-2-specific TCRs that had been generated with the MIRA antigen-specificity platform. Breadth was defined as the fraction of unique TCRs that were SARS-CoV-2-associated, and depth was defined as the fraction of total T cells that were SARS-CoV-2-associated. Each spike-specific TCR was assigned to its reactive spike region and to a CD4 or CD8 class using the MIRA data. Log10-transformed breadth and depth values were compared by one-way ANOVA with Sidak's multiple comparisons tests. In TCRdb, the immuneACCESS table is reduced to in-frame sequences with V and J assigned. These tables do not hold every clone; where another copy was compared, an unresolved V gene accounts for under half, and the others remain unexplained. Clone size and the V and J calls come from that table; the DNA yielded D and trimming. A total of 90,000 to 95,000 clones appear in this sample, just over 90% of them only once. The ten largest make up 22% of the sample.

Overall results and qualifications from the work: Reportedly, almost half of the unique spike-specific TCRs recognized epitopes lying outside the regions that are mutated in the B.1.351 and B.1.1.7 variants. After two AZD1222 doses, spike-specific TCR breadth and depth were significantly higher than at day 0 and than in MenACWY recipients. Participants were mostly white British and included more females than males, and it was suggested by the authors that clonal diversity may have been underestimated. No day 14 peak-response samples were available, so repertoires were characterized only after the peak T cell response. In the small 56-69-year group, the increase in depth fell short of significance, most likely because of low power. Conclusions about previously exposed vaccinees are limited because only five to seven AZD1222 recipients were SARS-CoV-2 seropositive at baseline. Vaccine-associated CD4 TCRs spanned the whole spike protein, with dominant responses in regions 160-218 and 743-854.

Of note for this clone: This receptor's antigen is unknown. Per-base quality was not reported, and no clone a single base away is much larger than it.

The time point label, as the study defines it: baseline before first vaccination. The vaccinee samples were drawn from two UK trials, COV001 and COV002, one of which was a single-blind randomized controlled phase 2/3 trial testing AZD1222 (ChAdOx1 nCoV-19) in healthy adults. For TCRbeta chain sequencing, PBMC samples were collected from trial participants at day 0 and at day 28 after the second dose. The origin of this receptor is an adult in good health. This sequence uses TRBV4-3 and TRBJ2-7; the junction holds 9 bases that match TRBD1. The starting material was peripheral blood, obtained on day 0 of AZD1222 vaccination. The sequence in DNA is TGCGCCAGCAGCCCCGGACAGGGGAGAAACGAGCAGTACTTC. Translation gives CASSPGQGRNEQYF.